This T cell receptor (beta chain) stems from a study of blood T cell repertoires in COVID-19. Study at large: Both acute and convalescent COVID-19 samples were obtained from the United States, Italy and Spain.

Sequenced by immunoSEQ multiplex PCR; TCRdb stores in-frame clones only, minus some. The sample includes fewer than 250,000 clones, about nine tenths seen only once; the top ten take about 9.9%. The CDR3 covers 15 residues. Deletions cut 3 bases from V and 1 base from J, with 12 bases between. Germline CDR1 reads LNHDA; CDR2 reads SQIVND (reference sequence). The chain joins TRBV19 to TRBJ1-2, with a weak D call TRBD1 (6 bases). The receptor was isolated from a man between 50 and 59 years old with COVID-19, enrolled during active disease. Sequenced sample: peripheral blood. The DNA for the CDR3 is TGTGCCAGTAGTATCTACAGGGATGGTAACTATGGCTACACCTTC. It specifies CASSIYRDGNYGYTF.